Detailed here is one TCR beta chain. Antigen: not known. This table comes from immunoSEQ multiplex PCR, and its TCRdb copy is limited to in-frame clones, with some not included. Of approximately 980,000 clones in the sample, 76% are singletons; the top ten hold about 1.5%. Germline-derived CDR1 and CDR2 are SGHNT and YYREEE (reference sequence). The V end lost 3 bases, the J end lost 0 bases, and 13 bases lay between the germline ends. CDR3 length: 15 amino acids. The data stem from a study of shared clonotypes between healthy human individuals. Study-level results: Unshared clonotypes carried lower generation probabilities than those common to all four donors.

This receptor was taken from a man aged 18 to 29 in good health. Sequenced material: memory CD4+ T cells sorted from blood. Subset defined: CD45RA-negative fraction. The gene calls are TRBV5-4 and TRBJ2-7, with D maybe TRBD1 (6 bases). The CDR3 DNA reads as TGTGCCAGCAGCTCCCTCATGGACAGCTCCTACGAGCAGTACTTC. Residues: CASSSLMDSSYEQYF.